This T cell receptor (beta chain) was retrieved from a study of metastatic and nonmetastatic thyroid tumors (dated by TCRdb to about 2020). Context from the whole study: Repertoires from peripheral blood and from tumor or nodule tissue samples of malignant and benign thyroid patients were compared. General study outcomes and caveats: TCR beta diversity was reported as significantly higher in malignant tumors than in benign nodules, in both blood and tumor samples.

No patient had received any treatment before thyroid surgery. Using T-cell receptor beta sequencing, the researchers looked back retrospectively at clinical samples from patients, gathered between about 2011 and 2019. As encoded in the germline V gene, CDR1 is SGHVS while CDR2 is FQNEAQ. V is reduced by 1 base and J by 2 bases, leaving a spacing of 16 bases between them. From cysteine to phenylalanine, the CDR3 is 17 amino acids long. The retained sequence is limited to the CDR3, 51 bases, with the frame set at the first base. Library preparation was by PCR. The sequencing machine was an Illumina HiSeq 4000. High-throughput sequencing was used to profile the TCR beta-chain CDR3 region of each patient. From the authors' description of their analysis: Drawing on CDR3 differences between clinicopathological groups, the researchers built a classifier meant to tell apart patients with distant-metastatic papillary thyroid cancer. The Shannon index was used to measure repertoire diversity, and the Morisita-Horn index was used to measure how similar tumor and blood repertoires were. Through fastp at Q25 and MiXCR, TCRdb rebuilt clones from the public reads, retaining in-frame beta chains. These V and J calls derive from TCRdb rather than the authors' analysis. Here the sample has 35,000 to 40,000 clones; about 17% occur a single time. In total, the top ten clones hold about a tenth of the sample.

This clone was picked up many times. Its antigen is not yet known. Per-base qualities were not stored, and no clone one base away is much larger. This TCR was sampled from a female donor with papillary thyroid cancer or a benign thyroid nodule (not recorded which). Some clones in this sample may be carry-over from other donors' samples. Sample: tumor tissue. This sequence uses TRBV7-8 and TRBJ2-3; the D gene cannot be named for sure. The bases read TGTGCCAGCAGCTTAGTGCGAGGCCGCGCCCCCACAGATACGCAGTATTTT. Its coded protein is CASSLVRGRAPTDTQYF.